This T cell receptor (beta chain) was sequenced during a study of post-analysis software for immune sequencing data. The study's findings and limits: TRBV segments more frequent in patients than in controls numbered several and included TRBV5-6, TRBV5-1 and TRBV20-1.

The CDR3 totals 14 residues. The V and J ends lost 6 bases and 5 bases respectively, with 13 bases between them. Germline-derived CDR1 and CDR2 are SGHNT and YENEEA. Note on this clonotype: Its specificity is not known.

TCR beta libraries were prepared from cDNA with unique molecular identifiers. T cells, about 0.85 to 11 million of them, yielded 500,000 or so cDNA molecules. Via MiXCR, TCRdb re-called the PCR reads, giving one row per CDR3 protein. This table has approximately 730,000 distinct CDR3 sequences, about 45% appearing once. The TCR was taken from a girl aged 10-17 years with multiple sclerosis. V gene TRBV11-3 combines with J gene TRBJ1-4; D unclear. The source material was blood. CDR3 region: CASSSGSVNEKLFF. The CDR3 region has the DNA TGTGCCAGCAGTTCGGGCTCCGTAAATGAAAAACTGTTTTTT.